The entry below gives a single T cell receptor (beta chain) sequence along with its context. Its antigen is undetermined. Antigen-specific CD4+ T cells were expanded (with viral peptide pools) by the ViraFEST assay ahead of sequencing. Having been cultured for 9 to 11 days, the cells underwent CD4+ T cell isolation. Neither prior SARS-CoV-2 infection nor positive nucleocapsid antibodies were present in the vaccine recipients. It was on days 3 and 7 that half the medium was replaced with IL-2 medium. Only in-frame clones appear in the TCRdb table, and some are missing; sequencing was by immunoSEQ multiplex PCR. The sample lists about 27,000 clones; 72% were seen once. This sample was taken from a study of vaccination effects on CD4 cells after COVID-19. Study details: Either the BNT162b2 or mRNA-1273 vaccine was given to participants in two doses.

The V gene's germline CDR1 is LNHDA and CDR2 SQIVND (reference sequence). Trimming at V came to 7 bases and at J to 6 bases, leaving 15 bases not matched to a gene. CDR3 length: 16 amino acids. Sequenced material: CD4+ T cells from PBMCs cultured with SARS-CoV-2 spike peptides, taken before COVID-19 vaccination. The TCR originated in a human donor who received a COVID-19 vaccine. This chain uses TRBV19 with TRBJ2-3; TRBD2 matches 8 bases. The CDR3 region is CASNILGAGAVDTQYF. CDR3 nucleotides: TGTGCCAGTAATATTCTCGGAGCGGGGGCAGTTGATACGCAGTATTTT.